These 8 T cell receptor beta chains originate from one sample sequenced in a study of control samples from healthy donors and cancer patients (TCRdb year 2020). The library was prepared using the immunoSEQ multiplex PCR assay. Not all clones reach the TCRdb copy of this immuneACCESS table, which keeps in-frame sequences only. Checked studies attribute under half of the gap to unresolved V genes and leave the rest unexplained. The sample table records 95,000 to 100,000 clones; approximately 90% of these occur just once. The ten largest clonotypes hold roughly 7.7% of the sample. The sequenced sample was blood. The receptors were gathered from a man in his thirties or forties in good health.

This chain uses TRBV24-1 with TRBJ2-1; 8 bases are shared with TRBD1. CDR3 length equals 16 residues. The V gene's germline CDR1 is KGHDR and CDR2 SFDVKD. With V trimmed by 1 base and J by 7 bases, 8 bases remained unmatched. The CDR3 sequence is CATSDLASGGWNEQFF. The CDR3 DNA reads TGTGCCACCAGTGATTTAGCGTCAGGGGGCTGGAATGAGCAGTTCTTC.

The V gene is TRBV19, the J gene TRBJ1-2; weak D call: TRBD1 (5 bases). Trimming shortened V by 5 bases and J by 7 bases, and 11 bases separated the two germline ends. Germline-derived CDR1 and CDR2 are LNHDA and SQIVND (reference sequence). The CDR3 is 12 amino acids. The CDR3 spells CASSSWGLGYTF. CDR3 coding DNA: TGTGCCAGTAGTTCCTGGGGACTTGGCTACACCTTC.

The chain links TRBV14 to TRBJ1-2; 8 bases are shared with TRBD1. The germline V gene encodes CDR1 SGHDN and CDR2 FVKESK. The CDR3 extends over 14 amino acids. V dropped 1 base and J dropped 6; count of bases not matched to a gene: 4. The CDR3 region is CASSQADREHGYTF. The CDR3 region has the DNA TGTGCCAGCAGCCAAGCGGACAGGGAGCATGGCTACACCTTC.

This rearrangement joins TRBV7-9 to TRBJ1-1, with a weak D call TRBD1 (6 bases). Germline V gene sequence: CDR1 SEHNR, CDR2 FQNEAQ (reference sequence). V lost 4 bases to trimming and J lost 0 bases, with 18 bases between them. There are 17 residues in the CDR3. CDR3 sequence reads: CASSSRASGDMNTEAFF. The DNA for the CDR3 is TGTGCCAGCAGCTCGAGGGCTTCGGGGGACATGAACACTGAAGCTTTCTTT.

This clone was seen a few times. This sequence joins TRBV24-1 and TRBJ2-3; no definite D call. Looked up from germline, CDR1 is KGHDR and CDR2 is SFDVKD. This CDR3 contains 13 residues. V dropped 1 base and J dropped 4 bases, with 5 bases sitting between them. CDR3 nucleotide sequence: TGTGCCACCAGTGATTTTGTCGCAGATACGCAGTATTTT. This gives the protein CATSDFVADTQYF.

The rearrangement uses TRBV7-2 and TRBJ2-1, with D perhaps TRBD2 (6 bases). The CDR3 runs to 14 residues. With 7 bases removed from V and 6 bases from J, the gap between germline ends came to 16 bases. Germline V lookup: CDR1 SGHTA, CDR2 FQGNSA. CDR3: CASTFGGTGNEQFF. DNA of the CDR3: TGTGCCAGCACTTTTGGGGGGACCGGCAATGAGCAGTTCTTC.

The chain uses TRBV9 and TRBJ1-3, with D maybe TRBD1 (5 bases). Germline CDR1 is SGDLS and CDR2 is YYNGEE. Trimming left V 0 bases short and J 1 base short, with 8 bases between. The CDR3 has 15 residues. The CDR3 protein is CASSVAGASGNTIYF. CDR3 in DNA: TGTGCCAGCAGCGTAGCTGGGGCTTCTGGAAACACCATATATTTT.

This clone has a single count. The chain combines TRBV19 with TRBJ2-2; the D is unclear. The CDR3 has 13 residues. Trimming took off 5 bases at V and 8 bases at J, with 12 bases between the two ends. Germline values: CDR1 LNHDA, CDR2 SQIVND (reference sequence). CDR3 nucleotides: TGTGCCAGTAGTCCCGCGGTCGGTGGGGAGCTGTTTTTT. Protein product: CASSPAVGGELFF. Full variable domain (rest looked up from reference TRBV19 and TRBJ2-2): DGGITQSPKYLFRKEGQNVTLSCEQNLNHDAMYWYRQDPGQGLRLIYYSQIVNDFQKGDIAEGYSVSREKKESFPLTVTSAQKNPTAFYLCASSPAVGGELFFGEGSRLTVL.